This T cell receptor (beta chain) was retrieved from a study of human T cells and chemical hapten exposure. Germline assignment: CDR1 SEHNR and CDR2 FQNEAQ (reference sequence). This CDR3 region has 14 residues. V lost 6 bases to trimming and J lost 1 base; unmatched junction nucleotides: 3. Time point meaning: patch test 3, about 24 weeks after DPC sensitization. Documented treatment: therapeutic diphenylcyclopropenone sensitization with weekly scalp DPC. Whole-study results and caveats: Donors were affected by alopecia, so their immune reaction might vary from that of healthy individuals.

During construction of the library, unique molecular identifiers were attached to individual cDNA molecules for quantitative, reproducible TCR counting. A single record per CDR3 protein comes from TCRdb applying MiXCR to the RACE reads. Among about 200,000 distinct CDR3 sequences listed, around 25% were seen once. About this clonotype: Its antigen is not known.

This sequence originates from a woman aged 40-49 years with alopecia areata. Some clones in this sample may be carry-over from other donors' samples. The sequences come from whole blood, collected in connection with sensitization to the hapten diphenylcyclopropenone (DPC). The chain combines TRBV7-9 with TRBJ2-7; TRBD2 agrees at 10 bases. The CDR3 region is CASRRTSGSYEQYF. CDR3 bases: TGTGCCAGCAGGCGGACTAGCGGATCCTACGAGCAGTACTTC.